This T cell receptor (beta chain) was captured by sequencing in a study of T-cell reconstitution after alpha-beta-depleted transplantation in children. Researchers prepared the TCRbeta library using unique molecular identifiers, the study reports. TCRdb recomputed calls from the PCR reads with MiXCR, one row per CDR3 protein. The table lists about 460,000 distinct CDR3 sequences, approximately 13% of them singletons, with 5% to 6% in the top ten. This CDR3 is built from 15 residues. V lost 4 bases and J lost 7; bases outside the gene matches: 9. CDR1 is MNHEY and CDR2 is SMNVEV in the germline V gene (reference sequence).

This sequence originates from a human donor who donated a stem cell graft to a child with combined immunodeficiency. The J gene is TRBJ1-5, the V gene TRBV27; TRBD1 aligns across 8 bases. Sequenced here: PBMCs from the stem cell graft donor, sampled from the stem cell graft. Here the CDR3 reads CASSSMDRENQPQHF. CDR3 nucleotide sequence: TGTGCCAGCAGTTCCATGGACAGGGAGAACCAGCCCCAGCATTTT.